A selection of T cell receptor beta chains follows, all from one sample in a study of T cells in Graves' hyperthyroidism and ophthalmopathy. TCRdb redid the calling of the multiplex PCR reads with MiXCR, one entry per CDR3 protein. The sample comprises hundreds of thousands of distinct CDR3 sequences, around 20% of which are singletons, and under 35% rests with the top ten. The sequenced sample consisted of blood. The receptors were gathered from a man aged 30 to 39 with Graves' ophthalmopathy. CDR3s include the opening cysteine and the closing phenylalanine or tryptophan. Fields, in order: V gene, clone size, J gene, D gene, CDR3 DNA, CDR3 protein. D genes are given only for firm matches. The listing skips clone size in some rows; elsewhere it reads once, few, many or a size class.

V: TRBV29-1
size: few
J: TRBJ1-2
D: -
DNA: TGCAGCGTTCTTACAGACCGGGAAGATGGCTACACCTTC
CDR3: CSVLTDREDGYTF

V: TRBV11-2
size: -
J: TRBJ1-5
D: TRBD1
DNA: TGTGCCAGCAGCTTAGGAACATGGACAGGGGGATTCGGAGGCAATCAGCCCCAGCATTTT
CDR3: CASSLGTWTGGFGGNQPQHF

V: TRBV12-3/TRBV12-4
size: -
J: TRBJ2-3
D: TRBD2
DNA: TGTGCCAGCAGCCGACTAGCGTTCAGCACAGATACGCGGTATTTT
CDR3: CASSRLAFSTDTRYF

V: TRBV28
size: -
J: TRBJ2-7
D: TRBD2
DNA: TGTGCCAGCGGGGAGGGAGGGTCCTACGAGCAGTACTTC
CDR3: CASGEGGSYEQYF

V: TRBV5-4
size: -
J: TRBJ2-2
D: TRBD1
DNA: TGTGCCAGCAGCGGCTACAGGGGGAACACCGGGGAGCTGTTTTTT
CDR3: CASSGYRGNTGELFF

V: TRBV29-1
size: -
J: TRBJ2-3
D: -
DNA: TGCAGCGTTCAGTTCACCCTTGCAGATACGCAGTATTTT
CDR3: CSVQFTLADTQYF

V: TRBV4-1
size: -
J: TRBJ2-7
D: -
DNA: TGCGCCAGCAGCCAGAGCGAAACCTACGAGCAGTACTTC
CDR3: CASSQSETYEQYF

V: TRBV27
size: -
J: TRBJ2-2
D: TRBD2
DNA: TGTGCCAGCAGTTCGGATCTAGCGGGATCTAGCCCGAACACCGGGGAGCTGTTTTTT
CDR3: CASSSDLAGSSPNTGELFF

V: TRBV28
size: many
J: TRBJ1-1
D: -
DNA: TGTGCCAGCTCAAGGGGGGATTTTAACACTGAAGCTTTCTTT
CDR3: CASSRGDFNTEAFF

V: TRBV5-1
size: many
J: TRBJ1-1
D: TRBD1
DNA: TGCGCCAGCAGCTTGGCCGAGGCAGGGGGCTTGAACACTGAAGCTTTCTTT
CDR3: CASSLAEAGGLNTEAFF

V: TRBV3-1
size: -
J: TRBJ2-3
D: TRBD1
DNA: TGTGCCAGCAGCCCGCTGGGGACAGGCCCAAGCACAGATACGCAGTATTTT
CDR3: CASSPLGTGPSTDTQYF

V: TRBV11-2
size: -
J: TRBJ2-5
D: -
DNA: TGTGCCAGCAGCCCCTACAGATATCAAGAGACCCAGTACTTC
CDR3: CASSPYRYQETQYF

V: TRBV6-1
size: -
J: TRBJ2-2
D: TRBD2
DNA: TGTGCCAGCAGTCGCCAAGGACTAGCGGTGAACACCGGGGAGCTGTTTTTT
CDR3: CASSRQGLAVNTGELFF

V: TRBV2
size: many
J: TRBJ1-1
D: -
DNA: TGTGCCAGCAGTGAAGGGTATCAGACTCTAGAAGCTTTCTTT
CDR3: CASSEGYQTLEAFF

V: TRBV6-2/TRBV6-3
size: few
J: TRBJ1-1
D: TRBD1
DNA: TGTGCCAGCACCATGGGACAGGGAGGAGTAGGAGCTTTCTTT
CDR3: CASTMGQGGVGAFF

V: TRBV11-1
size: many
J: TRBJ2-7
D: -
DNA: TGTGCCAGCAGCTTAGCGGAAGGTGCTACGATCGGCGAGCAGTACTTC
CDR3: CASSLAEGATIGEQYF

V: TRBV5-1
size: -
J: TRBJ2-5
D: -
DNA: TGCGCCAGCAGCCTTGGACTGCAGCAGACCCAGTACTTC
CDR3: CASSLGLQQTQYF

V: TRBV20-1
size: many
J: TRBJ1-2
D: -
DNA: TGCAGTGCTACACAGTTCGGTCTGCATGGCTACACCTTC
CDR3: CSATQFGLHGYTF

V: TRBV24-1
size: few
J: TRBJ2-1
D: TRBD2
DNA: TGTGCCACCAGTGAAACCCCGGGACTAGCGGGAGGACCCTACTACAATGAGCAGTTCTTC
CDR3: CATSETPGLAGGPYYNEQFF

V: TRBV11-2
size: many
J: TRBJ2-2
D: -
DNA: TGTGCCAGCAGCTTAGAGTCCAACACCGGGGAGCTGTTTTTT
CDR3: CASSLESNTGELFF

V: TRBV6-2/TRBV6-3
size: few
J: TRBJ2-5
D: TRBD1
DNA: TGTGCCAGCAGTGCATTGGGACAGGGAGTGGAGACCCAGTACTTC
CDR3: CASSALGQGVETQYF

V: TRBV24-1
size: -
J: TRBJ2-5
D: -
DNA: TGTGCCACGAATCGCCCGGGACAGCCGAACGGTCGCGGGAGGAAGACCCAGTACTTC
CDR3: CATNRPGQPNGRGRKTQYF

V: TRBV20-1
size: -
J: TRBJ1-1
D: -
DNA: TGCAGTGCTGGTGGACAGCGGAACACTGAAGCTTTCTTT
CDR3: CSAGGQRNTEAFF

V: TRBV6-1
size: -
J: TRBJ1-3
D: -
DNA: TGTGCCAGCTCATTTAGTCGGGGAAACACCATATATTTT
CDR3: CASSFSRGNTIYF

V: TRBV28
size: few
J: TRBJ2-7
D: -
DNA: TGTGCCAGCGTGGATAGGGGGTACTCCTACGAGCAGTACTTC
CDR3: CASVDRGYSYEQYF

V: TRBV10-1
size: -
J: TRBJ2-2
D: -
DNA: TGCGCCAGCAGGGAGTTTAACACCGGGGAGCTGTTTTTT
CDR3: CASREFNTGELFF

V: TRBV20-1
size: few
J: TRBJ1-3
D: -
DNA: TGCAGTGCTAGCTTTTCTGCGACAGGTGGAAACACCATATATTTT
CDR3: CSASFSATGGNTIYF

V: TRBV28
size: many
J: TRBJ2-7
D: TRBD2
DNA: TGTGCCAGCAGTTCCGGGACTAGCCCCTACGAGCAGTACTTC
CDR3: CASSSGTSPYEQYF

V: TRBV29-1
size: -
J: TRBJ2-2
D: -
DNA: TGCAGCGCCTCGAGAGGGACGGGGAACACCGGGGAGCTGTTTTTT
CDR3: CSASRGTGNTGELFF

V: TRBV10-3
size: -
J: TRBJ2-1
D: TRBD2
DNA: TGTGCCATGTCACTAGCGGCCGACAATGAGCAGTTCTTC
CDR3: CAMSLAADNEQFF

V: TRBV2
size: -
J: TRBJ2-1
D: -
DNA: TGTGCCAGCAGTAAAAACCCCGGGGGCGAGTTCTTC
CDR3: CASSKNPGGEFF

V: TRBV5-1
size: many
J: TRBJ2-7
D: -
DNA: TGCGCCAGCAGCTTGGAGGGGAGCTACGAGCAGTACTTC
CDR3: CASSLEGSYEQYF

V: TRBV5-1
size: few
J: TRBJ2-5
D: TRBD2
DNA: TGCGCCAGCAGCTCACCCGGGACTAGCGCCTATAAAGAGACCCAGTACTTC
CDR3: CASSSPGTSAYKETQYF

V: TRBV7-8
size: many
J: TRBJ2-1
D: -
DNA: TGTGCCAGCAGCTTAGCGGGGCTATCCAATGAGCAGTTCTTC
CDR3: CASSLAGLSNEQFF

V: TRBV7-3
size: -
J: TRBJ2-2
D: -
DNA: TGTGCCAGCAGCCCAAGGGGCAGGGGCGACACCGGGGAGCTGTTTTTT
CDR3: CASSPRGRGDTGELFF

V: TRBV28
size: many
J: TRBJ2-3
D: -
DNA: TGTGCCAGCAGTCTACAGAGATCCACAGATACGCAGTATTTT
CDR3: CASSLQRSTDTQYF

V: TRBV6-1
size: -
J: TRBJ2-7
D: TRBD1
DNA: TGTGCCAGCAGTAGCACAGGGGCCCTCTCGGTCGAGCAGTACTTC
CDR3: CASSSTGALSVEQYF

V: TRBV27
size: -
J: TRBJ2-5
D: TRBD1
DNA: TGTGCCAGCAGTCTGACAGGGCACTTTCAAGAGACCCAGTACTTC
CDR3: CASSLTGHFQETQYF

V: TRBV10-1
size: -
J: TRBJ2-7
D: -
DNA: TGCGCCAGCAGAGCTGCAGGGTTAAAGCGGAATCTGGGCTACGAGCAGTACTTC
CDR3: CASRAAGLKRNLGYEQYF

V: TRBV6-1
size: -
J: TRBJ2-3
D: TRBD1
DNA: TGCGCCAGCAGTGGGACAGGGGGCGCAACAGATACGCAGTATTTT
CDR3: CASSGTGGATDTQYF

V: TRBV4-1
size: -
J: TRBJ2-2
D: TRBD2
DNA: TGCGCCAGCAGCCCTACGGGACTAGCGGCTAGTACCGGGGAGCTGTTTTTT
CDR3: CASSPTGLAASTGELFF

V: TRBV11-2
size: -
J: TRBJ1-2
D: -
DNA: TGTGCCAGCAGCTTGGGGGGCTACACCTTC
CDR3: CASSLGGYTF

V: TRBV27
size: -
J: TRBJ2-3
D: -
DNA: TGTGCCAGCAGTCCCCGACTAGCAGATACGCAGTATTTT
CDR3: CASSPRLADTQYF

V: TRBV12-3/TRBV12-4
size: -
J: TRBJ2-7
D: -
DNA: TGTGCCAGCAGCTCGGGGCTCAGGGGCGAGCAGTACTTC
CDR3: CASSSGLRGEQYF

V: TRBV19
size: -
J: TRBJ1-4
D: TRBD1
DNA: TGTGCCAGTAGCGACAGGGTAATTGAAAAACTGTTTTTT
CDR3: CASSDRVIEKLFF

V: TRBV2
size: few
J: TRBJ2-1
D: TRBD2
DNA: TGTGCCAGCACCATCGGTGGCGGGAGGGGGCAGTTCTTC
CDR3: CASTIGGGRGQFF

V: TRBV5-1
size: -
J: TRBJ2-5
D: TRBD2
DNA: TGCGCCAGCAGCTTGGGGGGGACTCGACTAGCTAAAGAGACCCAGTACTTC
CDR3: CASSLGGTRLAKETQYF

V: TRBV30
size: many
J: TRBJ1-1
D: -
DNA: TGTGCCTGGAGTGTACGGACCGCCGGCATGAACACTGAAGCTTTCTTT
CDR3: CAWSVRTAGMNTEAFF

V: TRBV29-1
size: -
J: TRBJ2-5
D: TRBD2
DNA: TGCAGCGTCACCGGGACTAGGTTACCCCAGTACTTC
CDR3: CSVTGTRLPQYF

V: TRBV7-9
size: many
J: TRBJ2-1
D: -
DNA: TGTGCCAGCAGCTTAGGAAGCAGGGCTCATGAGCAGTTCTTC
CDR3: CASSLGSRAHEQFF

V: TRBV7-9
size: -
J: TRBJ2-2
D: -
DNA: TGTGCCAGCGATCGACCCACCGGGGAGCTGTTTTTT
CDR3: CASDRPTGELFF

V: TRBV20-1
size: -
J: TRBJ1-5
D: -
DNA: TGCAGTGCTCGTTCCCTAGGGGAACGCAATCAGCCCCAGCATTTT
CDR3: CSARSLGERNQPQHF

V: TRBV30
size: many
J: TRBJ2-5
D: TRBD1
DNA: TGTGCCTGGAGTGGACAGGGGAACTGGGAGACCCAGTACTTC
CDR3: CAWSGQGNWETQYF

V: TRBV20-1
size: few
J: TRBJ1-1
D: TRBD1
DNA: TGCAGTGCTGGACGGAGGGGGCGGAACACTGAAGCTTTCTTT
CDR3: CSAGRRGRNTEAFF

V: TRBV5-1
size: many
J: TRBJ2-7
D: TRBD1
DNA: TGCGCCAGCAGCCCTGGGACAGGGGGCCGCGACGAGCAGTACTTC
CDR3: CASSPGTGGRDEQYF